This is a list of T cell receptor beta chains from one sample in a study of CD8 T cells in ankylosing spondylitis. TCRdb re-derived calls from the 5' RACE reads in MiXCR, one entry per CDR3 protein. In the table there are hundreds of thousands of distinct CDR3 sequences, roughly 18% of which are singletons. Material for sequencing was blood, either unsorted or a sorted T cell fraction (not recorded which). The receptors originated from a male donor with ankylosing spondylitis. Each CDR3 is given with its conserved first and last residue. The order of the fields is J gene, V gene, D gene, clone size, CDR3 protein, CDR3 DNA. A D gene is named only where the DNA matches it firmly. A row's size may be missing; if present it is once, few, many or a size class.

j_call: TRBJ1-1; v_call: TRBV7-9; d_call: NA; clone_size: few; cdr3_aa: CASSPRDEGPKEAFF; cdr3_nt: TGTGCCAGCAGCCCCAGGGATGAGGGCCCCAAGGAAGCTTTCTTT
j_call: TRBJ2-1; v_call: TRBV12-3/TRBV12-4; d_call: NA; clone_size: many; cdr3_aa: CASSLFDYRSYNEQFF; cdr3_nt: TGTGCCAGCAGTTTATTCGACTACCGCTCCTACAATGAGCAGTTCTTC
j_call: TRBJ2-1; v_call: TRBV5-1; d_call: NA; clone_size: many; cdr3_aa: CASSLANSVSDEQFF; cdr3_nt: TGCGCCAGCAGCTTGGCTAATAGCGTCAGCGATGAGCAGTTCTTC
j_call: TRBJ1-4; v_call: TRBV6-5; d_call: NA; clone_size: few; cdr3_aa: CASSLGRPEGEKLFF; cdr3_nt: TGTGCCAGCAGTTTAGGACGGCCCGAGGGTGAAAAACTGTTTTTT
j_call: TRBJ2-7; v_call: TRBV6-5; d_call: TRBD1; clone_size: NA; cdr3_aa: CASSYSTGLYEQYF; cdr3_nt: TGTGCCAGCAGTTATTCGACAGGGTTATACGAGCAGTACTTC
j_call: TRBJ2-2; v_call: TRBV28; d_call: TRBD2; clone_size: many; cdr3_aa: CASSFGGSETGELFF; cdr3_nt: TGTGCCAGCAGTTTTGGCGGGAGTGAGACCGGGGAGCTGTTTTTT
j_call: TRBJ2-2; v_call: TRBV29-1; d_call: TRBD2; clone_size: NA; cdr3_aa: CSALAGGGTGELFF; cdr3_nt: TGCAGCGCTTTAGCGGGAGGTGGCACCGGGGAGCTGTTTTTT
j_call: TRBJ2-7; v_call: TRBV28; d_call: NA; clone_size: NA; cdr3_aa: CASRDRTTYEQYF; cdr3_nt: TGTGCCAGCAGAGACAGGACAACCTACGAGCAGTACTTC
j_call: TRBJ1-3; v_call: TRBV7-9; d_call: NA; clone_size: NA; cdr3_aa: CASSPRDLAGNTIYF; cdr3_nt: TGTGCCAGCAGCCCCAGGGATCTCGCTGGAAACACCATATATTTT
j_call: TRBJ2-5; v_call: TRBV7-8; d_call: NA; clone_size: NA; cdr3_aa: CASSSLRVEDQETQYF; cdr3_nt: TGTGCCAGCAGCTCCCTGCGCGTCGAAGACCAAGAGACCCAGTACTTC
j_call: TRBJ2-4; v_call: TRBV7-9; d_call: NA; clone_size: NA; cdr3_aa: CASSSSNEGRRKNIQYF; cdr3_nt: TGTGCCAGCAGCTCCAGTAACGAGGGACGAAGGAAAAACATTCAGTACTTC
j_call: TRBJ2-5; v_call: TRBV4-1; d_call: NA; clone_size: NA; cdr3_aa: CASSQGPVETQYF; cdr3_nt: TGCGCCAGCAGCCAAGGGCCGGTGGAGACCCAGTACTTC
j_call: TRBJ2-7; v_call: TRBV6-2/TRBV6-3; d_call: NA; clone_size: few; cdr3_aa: CASSASLFNYEQYF; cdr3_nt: TGTGCCAGCAGTGCCTCCTTATTCAACTACGAGCAGTACTTC
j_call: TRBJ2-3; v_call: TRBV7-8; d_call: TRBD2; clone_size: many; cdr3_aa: CASSPGVAGAADTQYF; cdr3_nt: TGTGCCAGCAGCCCGGGGGTAGCGGGAGCAGCAGATACGCAGTATTTT
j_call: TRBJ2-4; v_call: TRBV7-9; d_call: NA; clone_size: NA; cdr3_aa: CASSLVQGGNIQYF; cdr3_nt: TGTGCCAGCAGCTTAGTCCAAGGGGGAAACATTCAGTACTTC
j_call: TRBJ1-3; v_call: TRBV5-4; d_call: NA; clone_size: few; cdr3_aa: CASSLDLGSGNTIYF; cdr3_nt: TGTGCCAGCAGCTTAGACTTAGGCTCTGGAAACACCATATATTTT
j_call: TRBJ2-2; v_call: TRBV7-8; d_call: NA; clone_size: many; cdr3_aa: CASSLGGAGELFF; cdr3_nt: TGTGCCAGCAGCTTGGGAGGCGCCGGGGAGCTGTTTTTT
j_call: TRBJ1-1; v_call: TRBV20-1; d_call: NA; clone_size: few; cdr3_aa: CSARDLRGANTEAFF; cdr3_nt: TGCAGTGCTAGAGATCTTAGAGGGGCGAACACTGAAGCTTTCTTT
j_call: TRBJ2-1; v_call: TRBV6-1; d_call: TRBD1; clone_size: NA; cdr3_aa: CASSGGQGQSSYNEQFF; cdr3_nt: TGTGCCAGCAGTGGAGGACAGGGCCAGAGCTCCTACAATGAGCAGTTCTTC
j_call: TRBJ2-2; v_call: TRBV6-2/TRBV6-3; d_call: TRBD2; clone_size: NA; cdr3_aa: CASRPLAGGDTGELFF; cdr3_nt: TGTGCCAGCAGACCCCTAGCGGGGGGAGACACCGGGGAGCTGTTTTTT
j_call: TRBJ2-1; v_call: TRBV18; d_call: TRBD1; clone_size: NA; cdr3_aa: CASSSGQATYNEQFF; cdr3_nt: TGTGCCAGCTCATCGGGACAGGCCACCTACAATGAGCAGTTCTTC
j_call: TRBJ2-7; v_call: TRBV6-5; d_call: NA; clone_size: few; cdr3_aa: CASSYSGVGFREQYF; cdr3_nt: TGTGCCAGCAGTTACTCGGGGGTGGGATTTCGCGAGCAGTACTTC
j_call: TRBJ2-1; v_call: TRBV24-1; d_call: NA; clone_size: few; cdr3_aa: CATSDPGVYNEQFF; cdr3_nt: TGTGCCACCAGTGATCCCGGGGTTTACAATGAGCAGTTCTTC
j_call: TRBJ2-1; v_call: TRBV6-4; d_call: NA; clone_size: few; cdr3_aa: CASSGTGTPNEQFF; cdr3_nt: TGTGCCAGCAGTGGTACCGGGACTCCCAATGAGCAGTTCTTC
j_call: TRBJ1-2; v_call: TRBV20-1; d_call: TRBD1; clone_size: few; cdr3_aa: CSARTTGAQKDYGYTF; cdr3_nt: TGCAGTGCTAGAACGACAGGGGCCCAGAAGGATTATGGCTACACCTTC
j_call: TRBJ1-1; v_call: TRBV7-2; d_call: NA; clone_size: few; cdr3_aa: CASSPSGQLNTEAFF; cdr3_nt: TGTGCCAGCAGCCCGTCGGGACAACTGAACACTGAAGCTTTCTTT
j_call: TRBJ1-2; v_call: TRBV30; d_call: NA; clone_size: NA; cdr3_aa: CAWSVGRAMGYTF; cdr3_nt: TGTGCCTGGAGTGTAGGGAGAGCTATGGGCTACACCTTC
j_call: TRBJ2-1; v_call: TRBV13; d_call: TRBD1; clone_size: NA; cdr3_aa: CASSLAQGQGSYNEQFF; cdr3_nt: TGTGCCAGCAGCTTAGCCCAGGGACAGGGGAGTTACAATGAGCAGTTCTTC
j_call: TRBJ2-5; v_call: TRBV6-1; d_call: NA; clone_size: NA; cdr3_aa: CASSLLIPTAQETQYF; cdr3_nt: TGTGCCAGCAGCCTACTAATCCCGACAGCTCAAGAGACCCAGTACTTC
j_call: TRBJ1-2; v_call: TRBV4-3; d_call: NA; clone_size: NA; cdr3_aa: CASSPSYWDGGNYGYTF; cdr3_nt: TGCGCCAGCAGCCCAAGCTATTGGGACGGTGGTAACTATGGCTACACCTTC
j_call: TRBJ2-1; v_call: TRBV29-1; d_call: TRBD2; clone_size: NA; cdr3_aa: CSVATSGRSTHEQFF; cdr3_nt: TGCAGCGTCGCTACTAGCGGGAGAAGTACCCATGAGCAGTTCTTC